This T cell receptor beta chain is drawn from a study of shared clonotypes between healthy human individuals. Study-wide points: Incompleteness in sorted-subset sequencing, despite large depth, was shown by rarefaction.

The CDR3 loop spans 15 amino acids. This clone appeared many times. Its antigen is undetermined. The input for sorted-subset replicate PCRs was 150 to 200 ng DNA, around 27,000 T cell genomes. Profiling relied on immunoSEQ multiplex PCR, and the TCRdb table lists in-frame clones only, not all of them. The sample lists roughly 320,000 clones, around 87% occurring once. Sequencing was done on a sample of memory CD8+ T cells sorted from blood. Specified subset: CD45RO+ cells pooled with CCR7-negative TemRA cells. The sequence was obtained from a man aged 18 to 29 in good health. This chain joins TRBV21-1 and TRBJ2-5; the D segment call TRBD1 is taken from the table without a DNA check. TRBV21-1 counts as a pseudogene. CDR3 nucleotide sequence: TGTGCCAGCAGCGGCCGGGACAGCCCCAAAGAGACCCAGTACTTC. Protein: CASSGRDSPKETQYF.